This is a list of T cell receptor beta chains from one sample in a study of control samples from healthy donors and cancer patients. Profiled with immunoSEQ multiplex PCR; TCRdb holds only in-frame clones, not every one. There are around 120,000 clones in the sample; about 93% occur only once, and approximately 2.5% lies in the top ten. What was sequenced was blood. These TCRs come from a man aged 25-40 years in good health. CDR3s include the opening cysteine and the closing phenylalanine or tryptophan. Fields, in order: D gene, V gene, clone size, J gene, CDR3 protein, CDR3 DNA. A D gene is named only where the DNA matches it firmly. Clone size appears in some rows only: once, few, many, or a class for an expanded clone.

D: .
V: TRBV5-1
size: .
J: TRBJ2-5
CDR3: CASSLGLQSQETQYF
DNA: TGCGCCAGCAGCTTGGGACTACAAAGCCAAGAGACCCAGTACTTC

D: TRBD1
V: TRBV6-6
size: .
J: TRBJ1-4
CDR3: CATWGPGGEKLFF
DNA: TGTGCCACCTGGGGGCCAGGGGGCGAAAAACTGTTTTTT

D: .
V: TRBV5-1
size: .
J: TRBJ1-2
CDR3: CASRQRVRDLEDGYTF
DNA: TGCGCCAGCAGGCAGAGGGTTCGGGACCTCGAGGATGGCTACACCTTC

D: .
V: TRBV5-5
size: .
J: TRBJ1-4
CDR3: CASSGAALGANEKLFF
DNA: TGTGCCAGCAGCGGGGCCGCCTTGGGGGCTAATGAAAAACTGTTTTTT

D: TRBD2
V: TRBV28
size: once
J: TRBJ2-3
CDR3: CASSSATSGADTQYF
DNA: TGTGCCAGCAGTTCCGCGACTAGCGGGGCAGATACGCAGTATTTT

D: .
V: TRBV19
size: .
J: TRBJ1-1
CDR3: CASSPTGWTEAFF
DNA: TGTGCCAGTAGTCCAACAGGGTGGACTGAAGCTTTCTTT

D: .
V: TRBV19
size: few
J: TRBJ1-2
CDR3: CASSTFYYGYTF
DNA: TGTGCCAGTAGTACCTTTTACTATGGCTACACCTTC

D: .
V: TRBV6-5
size: .
J: TRBJ1-2
CDR3: CASSYSSQGWHYGYTF
DNA: TGTGCCAGCAGTTACTCTTCGCAGGGGTGGCACTATGGCTACACCTTC

D: .
V: TRBV19
size: .
J: TRBJ2-5
CDR3: CASSSRDREETQYF
DNA: TGTGCCAGTAGTTCGCGGGACCGAGAAGAGACCCAGTACTTC

D: .
V: TRBV18
size: once
J: TRBJ2-3
CDR3: CASSPPMVSASDTQYF
DNA: TGTGCCAGCTCACCACCGATGGTTTCGGCCTCGGATACGCAGTATTTT

D: .
V: TRBV6-6
size: .
J: TRBJ2-5
CDR3: CASSLSTGRTEETQYF
DNA: TGTGCCAGCAGTTTGTCGACAGGGAGGACGGAAGAGACCCAGTACTTC

D: TRBD1
V: TRBV6-5
size: once
J: TRBJ1-1
CDR3: CASGGTGGQYTEAFF
DNA: TGTGCCAGTGGAGGGACAGGGGGTCAGTATACTGAAGCTTTCTTT

D: .
V: TRBV12-3/TRBV12-4
size: .
J: TRBJ2-3
CDR3: CASSLLDTQYF
DNA: TGTGCCAGCAGTTTATTAGATACGCAGTATTTT

D: TRBD2
V: TRBV7-2
size: .
J: TRBJ2-2
CDR3: CASSLSGGVAGELFF
DNA: TGTGCCAGCAGCTTAAGCGGGGGGGTAGCCGGGGAGCTGTTTTTT

D: .
V: TRBV4-2
size: .
J: TRBJ2-1
CDR3: CASSHPGSGREQFF
DNA: TGTGCCAGCAGCCACCCCGGTTCGGGGCGGGAGCAGTTCTTC

D: TRBD1
V: TRBV27
size: .
J: TRBJ2-7
CDR3: CASSRTGVPYEQYF
DNA: TGTGCCAGCAGCCGGACAGGGGTGCCCTACGAGCAGTACTTC

D: .
V: TRBV18
size: .
J: TRBJ1-1
CDR3: CASSPSRYNLEAFF
DNA: TGTGCCAGCTCACCGTCCAGGTATAATCTTGAAGCTTTCTTT

D: TRBD2
V: TRBV15
size: .
J: TRBJ2-7
CDR3: CATTPGGEDYEQYF
DNA: TGTGCCACCACCCCGGGGGGGGAGGACTACGAGCAGTACTTC

D: .
V: TRBV3-1/TRBV3-2
size: .
J: TRBJ2-7
CDR3: CASSLRDSTLYEQYF
DNA: TGTGCCAGCAGCCTCCGGGACTCAACGCTCTACGAGCAGTACTTC

D: .
V: TRBV10-3
size: .
J: TRBJ1-1
CDR3: CAITDGAEAFF
DNA: TGTGCCATCACTGATGGAGCTGAAGCTTTCTTT

D: TRBD1
V: TRBV19
size: once
J: TRBJ2-7
CDR3: CAGAATGAAYEQYF
DNA: TGTGCCGGAGCGGCGACAGGGGCGGCCTACGAGCAGTACTTC

D: .
V: TRBV28
size: .
J: TRBJ2-7
CDR3: CASSGGGSYEQYF
DNA: TGTGCCAGCAGTGGGGGGGGCAGTTACGAGCAGTACTTC

D: .
V: TRBV9
size: .
J: TRBJ2-3
CDR3: CASSVGGDTQYF
DNA: TGTGCCAGCAGCGTAGGTGGAGATACGCAGTATTTT

D: TRBD2
V: TRBV9
size: .
J: TRBJ2-4
CDR3: CASSVGLAGVPAKNIQYF
DNA: TGTGCCAGCAGCGTAGGGCTAGCGGGGGTACCAGCCAAAAACATTCAGTACTTC

D: .
V: TRBV7-3
size: .
J: TRBJ1-3
CDR3: CASSLGAGNTIYF
DNA: TGTGCCAGCAGCTTAGGGGCCGGAAACACCATATATTTT

D: TRBD1
V: TRBV7-3
size: .
J: TRBJ2-3
CDR3: CASSDGDRGYQDTQYF
DNA: TGTGCCAGCAGTGATGGGGACAGGGGGTATCAAGATACGCAGTATTTT

D: TRBD1
V: TRBV7-9
size: .
J: TRBJ1-2
CDR3: CASSSDRVLSGYTF
DNA: TGTGCCAGCAGCTCGGACAGGGTGTTAAGTGGCTACACCTTC

D: TRBD1
V: TRBV9
size: few
J: TRBJ2-1
CDR3: CASSVGQGDEQFF
DNA: TGTGCCAGCAGCGTAGGACAGGGAGATGAGCAGTTCTTC

D: .
V: TRBV7-2
size: .
J: TRBJ1-2
CDR3: CASSMDSNYGYTF
DNA: TGTGCCAGCAGCATGGACAGTAACTATGGCTACACCTTC

D: .
V: TRBV12-5
size: .
J: TRBJ2-1
CDR3: CASGRGGDNEQFF
DNA: TGTGCTAGTGGGCGAGGGGGGGACAATGAGCAGTTCTTC

D: TRBD1
V: TRBV28
size: .
J: TRBJ1-2
CDR3: CASSYTQGANYGYTF
DNA: TGTGCCAGCAGTTACACACAGGGGGCTAACTATGGCTACACCTTC

D: .
V: TRBV9
size: .
J: TRBJ1-6
CDR3: CASNSGLSPLHF
DNA: TGTGCCAGCAACTCAGGGCTTTCACCCCTCCACTTT

D: TRBD1
V: TRBV3-1/TRBV3-2
size: few
J: TRBJ1-1
CDR3: CASSPHRGNTEAFF
DNA: TGTGCCAGCAGCCCCCACAGGGGTAACACTGAAGCTTTCTTT

D: TRBD1
V: TRBV5-1
size: .
J: TRBJ2-2
CDR3: CASSFGDRVNGELFF
DNA: TGCGCCAGCAGCTTTGGGGACAGGGTCAACGGGGAGCTGTTTTTT

D: .
V: TRBV6-5
size: .
J: TRBJ1-1
CDR3: CASSYSSGLRDTEAFF
DNA: TGTGCCAGCAGTTACTCGAGTGGCCTAAGAGACACTGAAGCTTTCTTT